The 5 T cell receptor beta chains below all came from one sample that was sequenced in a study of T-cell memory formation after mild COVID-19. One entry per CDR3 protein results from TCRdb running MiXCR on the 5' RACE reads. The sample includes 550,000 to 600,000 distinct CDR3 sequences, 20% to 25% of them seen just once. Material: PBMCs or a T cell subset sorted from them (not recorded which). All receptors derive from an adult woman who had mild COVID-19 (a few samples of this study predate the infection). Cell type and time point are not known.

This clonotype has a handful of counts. This CDR3 is CASSFDGTENTGELFF. DNA for the CDR3: TGTGCCAGCAGCTTCGATGGGACAGAGAACACCGGGGAGCTGTTTTTT. The chain carries TRBV7-9 and TRBJ2-2; 7 nucleotides align to TRBD1. The ends lost 3 bases at V and 1 base at J; junction bases unmatched: 5. This CDR3 spans 16 amino acids. Germline V CDR1 and CDR2: SEHNR, FQNEAQ (reference sequence).

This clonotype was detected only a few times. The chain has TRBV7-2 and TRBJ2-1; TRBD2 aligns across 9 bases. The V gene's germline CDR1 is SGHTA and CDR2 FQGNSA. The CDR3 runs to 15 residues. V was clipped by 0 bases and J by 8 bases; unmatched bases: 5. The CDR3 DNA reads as TGTGCCAGCAGCTTAGCGAGCGGGAGGCTGGATGAGCAGTTCTTC. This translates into CASSLASGRLDEQFF.

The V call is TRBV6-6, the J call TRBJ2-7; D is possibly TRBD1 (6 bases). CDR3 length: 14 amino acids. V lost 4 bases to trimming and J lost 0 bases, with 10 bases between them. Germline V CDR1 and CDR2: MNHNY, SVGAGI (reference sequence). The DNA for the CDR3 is TGTGCCAGCAGTTCGACAGGATTCTCCTACGAGCAGTACTTC. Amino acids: CASSSTGFSYEQYF.

CDR3 sequence: CASSSDAPPVSPLHF. CDR3 nucleotides: TGTGCCAGCAGTTCGGACGCACCACCGGTCTCACCCCTCCACTTT. The chain uses TRBV7-2 and TRBJ1-6; D not certain. The V gene lost 6 bases and the J gene lost 10 bases, with 19 bases spanning the gap. There are 15 residues in the CDR3. From germline, CDR1 is SGHTA and CDR2 FQGNSA. Based on the CDR3 plus reference TRBV7-2 and TRBJ1-6, the full variable domain is GAGVSQSPSNKVTEKGKDVELRCDPISGHTALYWYRQSLGQGLEFLIYFQGNSAPDKSGLPSDRFSAERTGGSVSTLTIQRTQQEDSAVYLCASSSDAPPVSPLHFGNGTRLTVT.

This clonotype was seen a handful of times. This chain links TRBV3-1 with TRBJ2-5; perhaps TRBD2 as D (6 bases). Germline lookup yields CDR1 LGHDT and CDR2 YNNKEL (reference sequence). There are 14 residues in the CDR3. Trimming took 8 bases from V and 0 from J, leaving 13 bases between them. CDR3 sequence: CASALIADQETQYF. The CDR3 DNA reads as TGTGCCAGCGCGTTGATAGCGGACCAAGAGACCCAGTACTTC.